The 3 T cell receptor beta chains listed next were all sequenced from one sample in a study of CD8 T cells in ankylosing spondylitis. These TCRs' antigens remain unknown. TCRdb processed the 5' RACE reads anew with MiXCR; each CDR3 protein has one entry. The sample shows 700,000 to 850,000 distinct CDR3 sequences, 12% of them seen only once. Findings of the study overall: In ankylosing spondylitis blood, a motif of about eight highly homologous TCR beta variants appeared characteristic.

The sample taken for sequencing was blood, either unsorted or a sorted T cell fraction (not recorded which). All receptors come from a male donor with ankylosing spondylitis.

The genes are TRBV20-1 and TRBJ1-2; D not resolved. The germline gives CDR1 DFQATT, CDR2 SNEGSKA (reference sequence). Deletions cut 6 bases from V and 6 bases from J, with 14 bases between. The CDR3 sequence is 12 residues long. The CDR3 spells CSASGPRDGYTF. The CDR3 DNA reads as TGCAGTGCATCTGGACCTCGTGATGGCTACACCTTC.

V is TRBV20-1 and J is TRBJ2-1; 10 nucleotides match TRBD2. CDR3 length: 14 residues. J was trimmed by 7 bases and V by 4 bases; bases with no gene match: 7. CDR1 and CDR2 (germline): DFQATT, SNEGSKA (reference sequence). For the CDR3, the DNA is TGCAGTGCTAACCAATGGACTAGCGGTAATGAGCAGTTCTTC. This translates into CSANQWTSGNEQFF.

This clonotype showed up just a few times. The chain recombines TRBV10-1 with TRBJ2-1; 7 bases are shared with TRBD2. The CDR3 is 14 amino acids. V shed 6 bases and J 6 bases; nucleotides not matched to a gene: 8. Germline V gene lookup returns CDR1 WNHNN and CDR2 SYGVQD (reference sequence). The CDR3: CASRPGLVSNEQFF. CDR3 nucleotides: TGCGCCAGCAGGCCCGGACTAGTTAGCAATGAGCAGTTCTTC.